The 18 T cell receptor beta chains presented below share a single source sample, sequenced in a study of T cells in tuberculosis (dated by TCRdb to the late 2010s). The library was built by means of the immunoSEQ multiplex PCR assay. Here the immuneACCESS table is served through TCRdb, limited to in-frame sequences with V and J called. Missing clones are a known gap in these copies; in checked studies unresolved V genes cover under half, and the rest lacks a known reason. This sample comprises 25,000 or so clones, nearly 90% of them detected only once. The ten biggest clones cover about 6.5% of the sample. The sample was PBMCs. The source is a donor aged 10-29 years with latent tuberculosis or without tuberculosis infection.

V is TRBV5-1 and J is TRBJ2-3; 7 nucleotides agree with TRBD2. CDR3 size: 13 residues. The germline gives CDR1 SGHRS, CDR2 YFSETQ. The ends lost 4 bases at V and 4 bases at J; junction bases unmatched: 3. The CDR3 sequence is CASSIGGSDTQYF. DNA for the CDR3: TGCGCCAGCAGCATCGGGGGGTCAGATACGCAGTATTTT.

This clone has a handful of counts. The CDR3 protein is CASNAMGGGEQPQHF. Here the CDR3 DNA reads TGTGCCAGCAACGCTATGGGCGGGGGAGAACAGCCCCAGCATTTT. This chain joins TRBV27 and TRBJ1-5; D is possibly TRBD1 (5 bases). CDR3 length: 15 residues. Germline CDR1 MNHEY, CDR2 SMNVEV (reference sequence). Trimming removed 7 bases from V and 7 bases from J, with 20 bases in between.

The V and J genes are TRBV29-1 and TRBJ1-2, with D perhaps matching TRBD1 (6 bases). V was shortened by 1 base and J by 8 bases, with 20 bases between the two germline ends. The CDR3 loop spans 15 amino acids. From germline, CDR1 is SQVTM and CDR2 ANQGSEA. CDR3 sequence (DNA): TGCAGCGTTGAAGGTCCAGACGGATCCAGGGGCGGCTACACCTTC. Translating it yields CSVEGPDGSRGGYTF. The full variable domain, with the rest looked up from reference TRBV29-1 and TRBJ1-2, is SAVISQKPSRDICQRGTSLTIQCQVDSQVTMMFWYRQQPGQSLTLIATANQGSEATYESGFVIDKFPISRPNLTFSTLTVSNMSPEDSSIYLCSVEGPDGSRGGYTFGSGTRLTVV.

This chain links TRBV6-1 with TRBJ1-1; a weak D match, TRBD1 (5 bases). Trimming removed 7 bases at V and 4 bases at J, with 19 bases between. The germline gives CDR1 MNHNS, CDR2 SASEGT. The CDR3 is 15 amino acids. CDR3 DNA: TGTGCCAGCACGCGATTACAGGCGATAAGCACTGAAGCTTTCTTT. Protein product: CASTRLQAISTEAFF.

The chain has TRBV19 and TRBJ2-7; D is unresolved. This CDR3 has 14 residues. CDR1 and CDR2 (germline): LNHDA, SQIVND (reference sequence). V was cut by 4 bases and J by 3 bases, with 13 bases left in between. This CDR3 reads CASSSHTLGYEQYF. For the CDR3, the DNA is TGTGCCAGTAGTAGTCACACCCTTGGCTACGAGCAGTACTTC.

The chain couples TRBV7-9 to TRBJ2-2, with D perhaps TRBD2 (6 bases). Between the trimmed V and J ends, which lost 8 bases and 6 bases, there was a span of 19 bases. The CDR3 totals 15 residues. Germline V gene lookup returns CDR1 SEHNR and CDR2 FQNEAQ (reference sequence). CDR3 protein: CASSQRREGAGELFF. The CDR3 nucleotides are TGTGCCAGCTCCCAAAGGCGGGAAGGGGCCGGGGAGCTGTTTTTT.

The V and J genes are TRBV27 and TRBJ2-7; D is unclear. CDR3 length equals 11 residues. Germline V lookup: CDR1 MNHEY, CDR2 SMNVEV (reference sequence). V was clipped by 2 bases and J by 5 bases, with 4 bases between them. The CDR3 DNA reads TGTGCCAGCAGTTTACTCCACGAGCAGTACTTC. This gives the protein CASSLLHEQYF.

The V gene is TRBV5-8, the J gene TRBJ2-3, with D tentatively TRBD2 (5 bases). The germline V gene encodes CDR1 SGHTS and CDR2 YDEGEE. Trimming removed 5 bases at V and 7 bases at J, with 14 bases between. The CDR3 spans 13 residues. In DNA, the CDR3 is TGTGCCAGCAGACGAGGGCGGATTTATACGCAGTATTTT. It encodes CASRRGRIYTQYF.

The gene calls are TRBV11-3 and TRBJ1-3, with 10 bases identical to TRBD1. Trimming at V came to 5 bases and at J to 2 bases, leaving 3 bases not matched to a gene. The CDR3 sequence is 15 residues long. From germline, CDR1 is SGHNT and CDR2 YENEEA. The CDR3 sequence: CASSGDRGPGNTIYF. As DNA, the CDR3 is TGTGCCAGCAGCGGCGACAGGGGGCCTGGAAACACCATATATTTT. The full variable domain, rest sourced from reference TRBV11-3 and TRBJ1-3, is EAGVVQSPRYKIIEKKQPVAFWCNPISGHNTLYWYLQNLGQGPELLIRYENEEAVDDSQLPKDRFSAERLKGVDSTLKIQPAELGDSAVYLCASSGDRGPGNTIYFGEGSWLTVV.

This clone was found once. The rearrangement joins TRBV14 to TRBJ2-5; D possibly corresponds to TRBD1 (6 bases). The CDR3 has 16 residues. Trimming cost V 3 bases and J 3 bases, with 17 bases left between them. Germline V lookup: CDR1 SGHDN, CDR2 FVKESK. The CDR3 DNA reads TGTGCCAGCAGCCAGCTGTCACGACAGGTGGAAGAGACCCAGTACTTC. It translates to CASSQLSRQVEETQYF. Full variable domain (outside the CDR3, taken from reference TRBV14 and TRBJ2-5): EAGVTQFPSHSVIEKGQTVTLRCDPISGHDNLYWYRRVMGKEIKFLLHFVKESKQDESGMPNNRFLAERTGGTYSTLKVQPAELEDSGVYFCASSQLSRQVEETQYFGPGTRLLVL.

The genes are TRBV28 and TRBJ2-7; tentative D call: TRBD2 (5 bases). Per germline, CDR1 MDHEN and CDR2 SYDVKM. The V end lost 7 bases, the J end lost 9 bases, and 13 bases lay between the germline ends. This CDR3 has 11 amino acids. The CDR3 coding sequence is TGTGCCAGCATGAAGGCTCGGGGGCAGTACTTC. Amino acid sequence: CASMKARGQYF.

The chain recombines TRBV2 with TRBJ2-3; perhaps TRBD2 as D (5 bases). Germline CDR1 is SNHLY and CDR2 is FYNNEI. V was clipped by 6 bases and J by 0 bases, with 7 bases between them. The CDR3 runs 13 residues. The CDR3 nucleotides read TGTGCCAGCAGCGGACTGAGCACAGATACGCAGTATTTT. This encodes CASSGLSTDTQYF.

The rearrangement uses TRBV7-2 and TRBJ1-1, with D perhaps matching TRBD1 (5 bases). CDR1 is SGHTA, CDR2 FQGNSA, per germline. The CDR3 covers 13 residues. Trimming removed 5 bases from V and 3 bases from J, with 10 bases in between. Here the CDR3 reads CASSEAGYTEAFF. CDR3 bases: TGTGCCAGCAGCGAAGCAGGGTACACTGAAGCTTTCTTT.

The chain is built from TRBV10-2 and TRBJ2-1; 10 nucleotides line up with TRBD1. Germline V CDR1 and CDR2: WSHSY, SAAADI. J lost 8 bases, V lost 3 bases, and 7 bases had no gene match. This CDR3 has 15 residues. CDR3: CASSDPDRGRDEQFF. The DNA of the CDR3 is TGCGCCAGCAGTGATCCAGACAGGGGGCGCGATGAGCAGTTCTTC.

The V and J genes are TRBV9 and TRBJ2-5, with D tentatively TRBD1 (6 bases). The germline CDR1 and CDR2 sequences are SGDLS and YYNGEE. V lost 6 bases and J lost 2, with 17 bases in between. This CDR3 spans 15 amino acids. The CDR3 loop is CASTRSWTAQETQYF. CDR3 sequence (DNA): TGTGCCAGCACTCGAAGTTGGACAGCACAAGAGACCCAGTACTTC.

A single count supports this clone. J is TRBJ1-4 and V is TRBV12-5, with 7 bases aligning to TRBD1. The CDR3 is made up of 16 amino acids. Losses at the gene ends were 5 bases for V and 2 bases for J; bases not matched to a gene: 8. Germline V gene lookup returns CDR1 LGHNT and CDR2 FRNRAP. The chain's CDR3 is CASGAPSTGTNEKLFF. The DNA for the CDR3 is TGTGCTAGTGGTGCCCCCTCGACAGGGACTAATGAAAAACTGTTTTTT.

The chain employs TRBV9 and TRBJ2-3, with TRBD2 matching over 15 bases. CDR3 size: 20 residues. V trimming: 0 bases; J trimming: 3 bases; junction bases outside the gene matches: 11. From germline, CDR1 is SGDLS and CDR2 YYNGEE. The chain's CDR3 is CASSVGPLGLAGGPTDTQYF. In DNA, the CDR3 is TGTGCCAGCAGCGTAGGTCCCCTCGGACTAGCGGGGGGGCCGACAGATACGCAGTATTTT.

This sequence joins TRBV7-8 and TRBJ1-5, with 9 bases identical to TRBD1. Germline trimming cut 7 bases from V and 2 bases from J; bases unmatched to any gene: 6. Germline CDR1 reads SGHVS; CDR2 reads FQNEAQ. This CDR3 spans 15 amino acids. The CDR3 coding sequence is TGTGCCAGCATCGGGGACAGGGATCGCAATCAGCCCCAGCATTTT. Amino acids: CASIGDRDRNQPQHF. Based on the CDR3 plus reference TRBV7-8 and TRBJ1-5, the full variable domain is GAGVSQSPRYKVAKRGQDVALRCDPISGHVSLFWYQQALGQGPEFLTYFQNEAQLDKSGLPSDRFFAERPEGSVSTLKIQRTQQEDSAVYLCASIGDRDRNQPQHFGDGTRLSIL.